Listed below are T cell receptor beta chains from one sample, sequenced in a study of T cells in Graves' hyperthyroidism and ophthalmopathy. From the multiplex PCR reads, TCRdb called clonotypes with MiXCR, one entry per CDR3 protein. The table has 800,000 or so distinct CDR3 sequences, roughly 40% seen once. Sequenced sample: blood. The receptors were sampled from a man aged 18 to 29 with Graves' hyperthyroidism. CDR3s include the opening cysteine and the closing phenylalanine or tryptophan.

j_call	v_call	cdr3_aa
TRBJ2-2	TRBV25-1	CASSEARIGTGELFF
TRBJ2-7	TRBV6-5	CATTSGDAEISYEQYF
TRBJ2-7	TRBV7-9	CASSRRSERGSSYEQYF
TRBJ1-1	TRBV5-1	CASNVGKPNTEAFF
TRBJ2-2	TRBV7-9	CASSSVAGYDGELFF
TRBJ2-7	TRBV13	CASNLETSPYEQYF
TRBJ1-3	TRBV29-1	CSVDPGGTGNTIYF
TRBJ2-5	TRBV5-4	CASSIAGREETQYF
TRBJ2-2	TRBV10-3	CAISERRPNTGELFF
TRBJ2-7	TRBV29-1	CSVQGRYYEQYF
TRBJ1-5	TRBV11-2	CASSTSVGGGNQPQHF
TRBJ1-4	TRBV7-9	CASSLTGGTNEKLFF
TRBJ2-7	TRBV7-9	CASSPPTLAPYF
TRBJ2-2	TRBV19	CASSSPRSFAGELFF
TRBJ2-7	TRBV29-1	CSVEGTENYEQYF
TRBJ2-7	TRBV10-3	CASSLSLSSRPLF
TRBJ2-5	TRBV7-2	CASSPQAGEETQYF
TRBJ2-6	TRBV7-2	CASSWGGLAGATGANVLTF
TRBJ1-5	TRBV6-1	CASSEARGNQPQHF
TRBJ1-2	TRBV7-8	CASSPILGRGSGYTF
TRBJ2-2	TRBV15	CATSSARGTGELFF
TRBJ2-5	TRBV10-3	CATVGEEGQPQYF
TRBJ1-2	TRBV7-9	CASSLVGEDYGYTF
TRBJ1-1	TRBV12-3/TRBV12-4	CASSWAGITEAFF
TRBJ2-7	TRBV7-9	CASSSRIGYRAYEQYF
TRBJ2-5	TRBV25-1	CANRLETQYF
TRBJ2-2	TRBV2	CASREQGHTGELFF
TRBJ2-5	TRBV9	CASSVAVSRGETQYF
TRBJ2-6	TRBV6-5	CASSYSGAPGANVLTF
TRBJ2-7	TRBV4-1	CASSQEAGGSSYEQYF
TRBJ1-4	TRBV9	CASSAWGADEKLFF
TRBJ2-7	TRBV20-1	CSASLVLAGPYEQYF
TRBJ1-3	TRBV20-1	CSAIDRAGNTIYF
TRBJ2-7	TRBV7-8	CACSLLGTAAYEQYF
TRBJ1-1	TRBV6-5	CASSKDIMNTEAFF
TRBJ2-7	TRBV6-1	CASSLLSQSEQYF
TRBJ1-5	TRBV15	CATSRDLGTGKPNQPQHF
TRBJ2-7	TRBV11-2	CASSVRDGPSYEQYF
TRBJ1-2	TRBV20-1	CSARDYQGGINYGYTF
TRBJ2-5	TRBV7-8	CASSGPGREGTQYF
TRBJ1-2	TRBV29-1	CSRTGQGNGYTF
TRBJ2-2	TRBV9	CASSVHGGDTGELFF